The 13 T cell receptor beta chains below come from one sample, sequenced in a study of shared clonotypes between healthy human individuals. Only in-frame clones appear in the TCRdb table, and some are missing; sequencing was by immunoSEQ multiplex PCR. The data contain around 2.3 million clones, 95% of them singletons. Sequenced material: naive CD4+ T cells sorted from blood. The sample's subset: CD45RA+ positively selected. These receptors all stem from a man between 18 and 29 years old in good health.

The chain couples TRBV18 to TRBJ1-2; tentatively, D is TRBD1 (5 bases). The CDR3 sequence is 14 residues long. Trimming left V 0 bases short and J 7 bases short, with 12 bases between. CDR1 KGHSH and CDR2 LQKENI come from the germline V gene. The CDR3 is CASSPPMGRGGYTF. Here the CDR3 DNA reads TGTGCCAGCTCACCACCGATGGGGCGAGGTGGCTACACCTTC.

CDR3 loop: CASSFPQVRYGYTF. CDR3 coding DNA: TGTGCCAGCAGCTTCCCGCAGGTTCGCTATGGCTACACCTTC. The gene calls are TRBV11-2 and TRBJ1-2, with no clear D. Trimming stripped 3 bases from V and 4 bases from J, with 12 bases between. This CDR3 is built from 14 residues. Germline-derived CDR1 and CDR2 are SGHAT and FQNNGV.

CDR3 residues: CASSLTFGQPQHF. For the CDR3, the DNA is TGTGCCAGCAGCTTAACTTTTGGGCAGCCCCAGCATTTT. V is TRBV7-8 and J is TRBJ1-5; the D is unclear. V lost 2 bases, J lost 7 bases, and 9 bases lay in between. The length of the CDR3 is 13 residues. CDR1 is SGHVS, CDR2 FQNEAQ, per germline.

CDR3 sequence: CASSESGAEVTNPQYF. CDR3 DNA: TGCGCCAGCAGTGAGTCGGGGGCAGAAGTCACCAACCCGCAGTATTTT. The V call is TRBV10-1, the J call TRBJ2-3, with D possibly matching TRBD1 (6 bases). Deletions cut 0 bases from V and 10 bases from J, with 20 bases between. CDR1 and CDR2 (germline): WNHNN, SYGVQD (reference sequence). The CDR3 has 16 amino acids.

CDR3 in amino acids: CASSAWTDGNSPLHF. In nucleotides, the CDR3 is TGCGCCAGCAGCGCTTGGACTGACGGAAATTCACCCCTCCACTTT. This chain links TRBV5-1 with TRBJ1-6; D unclear. The V gene lost 4 bases and the J gene lost 7 bases, with 15 bases spanning the gap. The CDR3 loop spans 15 amino acids. In germline, CDR1 is SGHRS, CDR2 YFSETQ.

The rearrangement uses TRBV29-1 and TRBJ2-1, with 11 bases matching TRBD1. Germline V gives CDR1 SQVTM, CDR2 ANQGSEA. The CDR3 totals 13 residues. V was pared by 5 bases and J by 6 bases, with 3 bases of the junction left unmatched. The CDR3 DNA reads as TGCAGCGTTCCCGGGACAGGGGGCAATGAGCAGTTCTTC. It specifies CSVPGTGGNEQFF.

This clone was seen a handful of times. The rearrangement links TRBV28 to TRBJ1-5; D is perhaps TRBD1 (6 bases). The CDR3 covers 16 residues. CDR1 is MDHEN and CDR2 is SYDVKM in the germline V gene. The V end was cut by 5 bases, the J end by 6 bases, with 20 bases between. The CDR3, as DNA: TGTGCCAGCAGTCCACCCTCAGGGGTAGGAGGTCAGCCCCAGCATTTT. Translating gives CASSPPSGVGGQPQHF.

The gene calls are TRBV19 and TRBJ2-1; TRBD2 matches 10 bases. Trimming removed 1 base from V and 2 bases from J; junction bases left unmatched: 2. Germline CDR1 reads LNHDA; CDR2 reads SQIVND (reference sequence). This CDR3 spans 16 amino acids. CDR3 bases: TGTGCCAGTAGTATAGGTAGCGGGAGGCCCTACAATGAGCAGTTCTTC. Its translation: CASSIGSGRPYNEQFF.

About this clone: Other DNA variants within this sample encode the same CDR3. V gene TRBV18 combines with J gene TRBJ1-2; weak D call: TRBD1 (5 bases). The CDR3 spans 13 residues. V was trimmed by 6 bases and J by 1 base, leaving 9 bases between them. Germline lookup yields CDR1 KGHSH and CDR2 LQKENI. CDR3 loop: CASSPDSNYGYTF. The CDR3 DNA reads as TGTGCCAGCTCGCCTGACAGTAACTATGGCTACACCTTC. The entire variable domain, with the rest obtained from reference TRBV18 and TRBJ1-2, is as follows: NAGVMQNPRHLVRRRGQEARLRCSPMKGHSHVYWYRQLPEEGLKFMVYLQKENIIDESGMPKERFSAEFPKEGPSILRIQQVVRGDSAAYFCASSPDSNYGYTFGSGTRLTVV.

V and J are TRBV7-2 and TRBJ1-5; D not certain. This CDR3 is 14 amino acids long. With 5 bases removed from V and 3 bases from J, the gap between germline ends came to 11 bases. Germline V gene data show CDR1 as SGHTA and CDR2 as FQGNSA. The CDR3 DNA is TGTGCCAGCAGCCTAAACAGCTTCAATCAGCCCCAGCATTTT. It encodes CASSLNSFNQPQHF.

The V and J genes are TRBV10-3 and TRBJ1-2, with D possibly matching TRBD1 (5 bases). V lost 11 bases and J lost 4, with 17 bases in between. The length of the CDR3 is 13 residues. CDR1 and CDR2 from the germline V gene are ENHRY and SYGVKD. The CDR3 nucleotides are TGTGCCGCCGCCTTGGGGCAGCCCTATGGCTACACCTTC. It encodes CAAALGQPYGYTF.

To note about this clone: The sample carries other DNA sequences with the same CDR3. The chain is built from TRBV2 and TRBJ1-2, with no clear D. Germline V gene sequence: CDR1 SNHLY, CDR2 FYNNEI. V gave up 2 bases and J gave up 4 bases, with 8 bases separating them. The CDR3 runs to 13 residues. The CDR3 coding sequence is TGTGCCAGCAGTGAATTGGGCAGCTATGGCTACACCTTC. It encodes CASSELGSYGYTF.

The V gene is TRBV5-6, the J gene TRBJ1-6; no clear D. The germline CDR1 and CDR2 sequences are SGHDT and YYEEEE. V was clipped by 1 base and J by 7 bases, with 9 bases between them. This CDR3 has 14 residues. The CDR3 is CASSLTLGNSPLHF. DNA for the CDR3: TGTGCCAGCAGCTTGACCCTAGGGAATTCACCCCTCCACTTT.